This TCR beta chain comes out of a study of graft-versus-host responses after intestinal transplantation listed by TCRdb under 2021. In terms of the full investigation: The transplants that recipients received were multivisceral, liver-intestinal, or isolated intestinal. Alloreactive clones were identified by sequencing pre-transplant mixed lymphocyte reaction products and comparing them with unstimulated pre-transplant donor and recipient T cells. Instead of going to the commercial service, samples from a few later patients were sequenced in-house on an Illumina MiSeq and processed with MiXCR. After intestinal transplantation, graft-versus-host and host-versus-graft alloreactive T cell clones were followed in the graft, circulation and bone marrow using bulk TCR-beta CDR3 sequencing. Donor T cell macrochimerism was defined as a peak of at least 4% donor T cells among recipient peripheral blood mononuclear cells. Of the roughly 24 intestinal transplant recipients enrolled in the cohort, one of whom was a retransplant, a few patients without pretransplant specimens were excluded. Anti-thymocyte globulin induction was given to all recipients, followed by maintenance tacrolimus and steroids for approximately three years. The study at large found these results: The relatively low number and heterogeneity of intestinal transplant patients limited the conclusions. High GvH to HvG T cell clonal ratios were observed in the allografts of patients with donor T cell macrochimerism. Early after transplant, peak levels of circulating GvH clones were associated with declines in HvG clones. GvH clones turned up in recipient bone marrow, with some appearing earlier in ileal mucosa or blood, a pattern consistent with an intestinal mucosal origin.

The time point label on this specimen signifies: cells obtained before transplantation from donor or recipient. In the mixed lymphocyte reactions, about 200,000 CFSE-labeled pre-transplant responders were plated with about 200,000 irradiated violet-dye-labeled stimulators and cultured for about six days. After the mixed lymphocyte reaction, proliferating CD3+CD4+CFSE-low and CD3+CD8+CFSE-low responder cells were FACS-sorted on a BD Influx sorter. The CDR3 has 15 amino acids, counting the end cysteine and phenylalanine. Solely the CDR3 DNA is kept, with 45 bases framed from the first base. The V end gives up 5 bases and the J end 3 bases, leaving 6 bases in the junction not matched to a gene. CDR1 and CDR2 are read off the germline V gene as SGHAT and FQNNGV. Libraries came from the immunoSEQ multiplex PCR assay. For most patients, genomic DNA was isolated with the Qiagen DNeasy Blood and Tissue Kit and shipped frozen to Adaptive Biotechnologies for TCR sequencing. For most patients, high-throughput TCR-beta CDR3 sequencing of genomic DNA was performed by Adaptive Biotechnologies. Regarding the original processing steps: Adaptive's ImmunoSEQ software was the source of the TCR sequencing data for approximately 18 patients, while a few other patients were processed with MiXCR and VDJtools. To correct CD4 versus CD8 sorting errors, sequences present in both subsets at a frequency ratio below 5:1 were removed. CDR3 nucleotide sequences shared by donor and recipient were removed because the origin of these sequences could not be assigned. At least 2-fold expansion over unstimulated cells and a minimum CFSE-low frequency of 0.002% (template counts) or 0.001% (read counts) were required for clones to be classified as alloreactive. Clones were considered mappable if detected in sequenced pre-transplant spleen, lymph node, or MLR CFSE-low populations of the donor or recipient. The cumulative frequency of alloreactive clones was calculated as a percentage of all sequences, weighted by copy number. TCRdb took over this immuneACCESS table, retaining in-frame rearrangements with V and J assigned. Such tables are incomplete; in checked studies, under half of the missing clones stem from an unresolved V gene, and the remainder is unexplained. That table gives V, J and clone size, and the DNA gave D and trimming. The sample profile shows several thousand clones; approximately 33% of them were found once. The ten largest make up about 3% of the sample.

Only a few counts were recorded for this clone. There are no base qualities to consult, and no much larger clone falls within one base. The sequence joins TRBV11-2 to TRBJ2-4, with 8 central nucleotides matching TRBD2. The sample consisted of alloreactive CD8+ T cells from a mixed lymphocyte reaction culture, taken before transplantation. Read against the paper, the sample's cell subset or site label means: CFSE-low proliferating T cells sorted from roughly 6-day pre-transplant mixed lymphocyte reaction (GvH or HvG direction). The clonotype was recovered from a human patient who was an organ donor for intestinal transplantation. The CDR3 protein sequence reads: CASSPVAGGKNIQYF. The nucleotide sequence reads as follows: TGTGCCAGCAGCCCAGTGGCGGGGGGCAAAAACATTCAGTACTTC. The CDR3, completed at both ends by the reference TRBV11-2 and TRBJ2-4 genes, gives the full variable domain EAGVAQSPRYKIIEKRQSVAFWCNPISGHATLYWYQQILGQGPKLLIQFQNNGVVDDSQLPKDRFSAERLKGVDSTLKIQPAKLEDSAVYLCASSPVAGGKNIQYFGAGTRLSVL.